The 28 T cell receptor beta chains in this list originate from one sample, sequenced in a study of T cells in localized non-small cell lung cancer. Clones were sequenced by immunoSEQ multiplex PCR, and TCRdb holds only the in-frame ones, with some missing. The sample consists of approximately 30,000 clones, 75% to 90% of them appearing once. The source material was peripheral blood mononuclear cells, sampled before any cancer treatment. The receptor source for this set is a man aged 40 to 75 with stage III lung adenocarcinoma.

The rearrangement links TRBV7-3 to TRBJ2-1; TRBD2 aligns across 14 bases. CDR3 length equals 17 residues. Germline V gives CDR1 SGHTA, CDR2 FQGTGA. J gave up 4 bases and V 5 bases, and 7 bases lay outside the gene matches. CDR3: CASSPRLAGGLYNEQFF. The CDR3 nucleotides read TGTGCCAGCAGCCCTCGACTAGCGGGGGGGCTTTACAATGAGCAGTTCTTC.

This clone has only a few counts. The rearrangement links TRBV7-8 to TRBJ1-6, with 7 bases aligning to TRBD1. The germline V gene encodes CDR1 SGHVS and CDR2 FQNEAQ. This CDR3 has 16 amino acids. V shed 5 bases, J shed 9 bases, and the junction held 13 bases outside the gene matches. CDR3 nucleotide sequence: TGTGCCAGCAGCCCACAGGGGCAGGGGGTCAGTTCACCCCTCCACTTT. Translation: CASSPQGQGVSSPLHF.

The chain links TRBV28 to TRBJ1-1, with D perhaps matching TRBD1 (6 bases). V gave up 1 base and J gave up 0 bases, with 9 bases separating them. The CDR3 is 15 residues long. CDR1 and CDR2 (germline): MDHEN, SYDVKM. The CDR3 DNA reads as TGTGCCAGCAGTTTATCCCGGACAGTGAACACTGAAGCTTTCTTT. Encoded protein: CASSLSRTVNTEAFF.

The rearrangement links TRBV7-9 to TRBJ2-7; no definite D call. The CDR3 extends over 13 amino acids. Trimming took 1 base from V and 5 from J, leaving 9 bases between them. Per the germline V gene, CDR1 is SEHNR and CDR2 is FQNEAQ (reference sequence). The CDR3 spells CASSLVFSDEQYF. The CDR3 nucleotides are TGTGCCAGCAGCTTAGTGTTCTCGGACGAGCAGTACTTC.

This chain joins TRBV7-2 and TRBJ2-3; D call uncertain. V was shortened by 3 bases and J by 4 bases, with 14 bases between the two germline ends. Per the germline V gene, CDR1 is SGHTA and CDR2 is FQGNSA. The CDR3 runs 15 residues. CDR3 residues: CASSFRAYTADTQYF. The CDR3 bases are TGTGCCAGCAGCTTCCGGGCTTACACCGCAGATACGCAGTATTTT.

The V call is TRBV28, the J call TRBJ2-3; D is perhaps TRBD2 (5 bases). V gave up 6 bases and J gave up 2 bases, with 18 bases separating them. The CDR3 loop spans 16 amino acids. Germline-derived CDR1 and CDR2 are MDHEN and SYDVKM. The CDR3 loop is CASSHAGNNPTDTQYF. The CDR3 DNA reads TGTGCCAGCAGCCATGCCGGGAACAATCCCACAGATACGCAGTATTTT. Full variable domain (remainder filled in from reference TRBV28 and TRBJ2-3): DVKVTQSSRYLVKRTGEKVFLECVQDMDHENMFWYRQDPGLGLRLIYFSYDVKMKEKGDIPEGYSVSREKKERFSLILESASTNQTSMYLCASSHAGNNPTDTQYFGPGTRLTVL.

The rearrangement links TRBV6-5 to TRBJ2-7; 8 nucleotides align to TRBD1. Germline V gene sequence: CDR1 MNHEY, CDR2 SVGAGI. With 0 bases clipped from V and 3 bases from J, the junction kept 4 bases outside the gene matches. The CDR3 extends over 15 amino acids. The CDR3: CASSYSTRGLYEQYF. CDR3 DNA: TGTGCCAGCAGTTACTCGACCAGGGGGCTCTACGAGCAGTACTTC.

The chain has TRBV7-2 and TRBJ1-1; no reliable D call. This CDR3 has 14 amino acids. V was clipped by 1 base and J by 5 bases, with 11 bases between them. Germline lookup yields CDR1 SGHTA and CDR2 FQGNSA. The CDR3 bases are TGTGCCAGCAGCTTAGTATGGCAGCAAACTGAAGCTTTCTTT. This translates into CASSLVWQQTEAFF.

The rearrangement uses TRBV18 and TRBJ2-7; 10 bases line up with TRBD1. V was clipped by 7 bases and J by 7 bases; unmatched bases: 7. The CDR3 runs to 13 residues. The germline CDR1 and CDR2 sequences are KGHSH and LQKENI. DNA for the CDR3: TGTGCCAGCTGTTCCGGGACAGGGGAAGAGCAGTACTTC. Its protein product is CASCSGTGEEQYF. The whole variable domain, filled in from reference TRBV18 and TRBJ2-7, reads NAGVMQNPRHLVRRRGQEARLRCSPMKGHSHVYWYRQLPEEGLKFMVYLQKENIIDESGMPKERFSAEFPKEGPSILRIQQVVRGDSAAYFCASCSGTGEEQYFGPGTRLTVT.

The chain has TRBV7-2 and TRBJ2-3; 7 bases agree with TRBD2. The trim removed 2 bases at V and 7 bases at J, leaving 21 bases unmatched. Germline lookup yields CDR1 SGHTA and CDR2 FQGNSA. CDR3 length: 19 amino acids. The CDR3 region is CASSLQTVAIAGRTNTQYF. The CDR3, as DNA: TGTGCCAGCAGCTTACAAACGGTAGCGATAGCGGGTAGGACAAATACGCAGTATTTT.

The V gene is TRBV27, the J gene TRBJ2-1; TRBD2 aligns across 9 bases. Losses at the gene ends were 4 bases for V and 6 bases for J; bases not matched to a gene: 7. Per the germline V gene, CDR1 is MNHEY and CDR2 is SMNVEV (reference sequence). The CDR3 has 15 amino acids. The CDR3 nucleotides read TGTGCCAGCAGTTACCCACTAGCGGGTGCCAATGAGCAGTTCTTC. Translation: CASSYPLAGANEQFF.

The chain is built from TRBV7-3 and TRBJ2-7; TRBD2 is a possible D gene (6 bases). CDR3 length: 15 residues. Germline V gene sequence: CDR1 SGHTA, CDR2 FQGTGA. The ends were cut back, 3 bases at V and 2 bases at J, with 14 bases in the middle. The CDR3 spells CASSLVGGGTYEQYF. CDR3 DNA sequence: TGTGCCAGCAGCTTGGTAGGTGGGGGGACCTACGAGCAGTACTTC. Full variable domain (rest looked up from reference TRBV7-3 and TRBJ2-7): GAGVSQTPSNKVTEKGKYVELRCDPISGHTALYWYRQSLGQGPEFLIYFQGTGAADDSGLPNDRFFAVRPEGSVSTLKIQRTERGDSAVYLCASSLVGGGTYEQYFGPGTRLTVT.

This clone was detected a few times. The chain links TRBV9 to TRBJ1-6; a possible D gene is TRBD1 (6 bases). In germline, CDR1 is SGDLS, CDR2 YYNGEE. V dropped 0 bases and J dropped 10 bases, with 14 bases sitting between them. The CDR3 totals 15 residues. This CDR3 is CASSVEGGVGSPLHF. DNA for the CDR3: TGTGCCAGCAGCGTAGAGGGGGGCGTAGGGTCACCCCTCCACTTT.

J is TRBJ1-6 and V is TRBV10-2, with D possibly matching TRBD1 (5 bases). Germline V gene sequence: CDR1 WSHSY, CDR2 SAAADI. V lost 7 bases and J lost 7, with 11 bases in between. The CDR3 has 13 amino acids. The CDR3 loop is CASKVGGNSPLHF. In nucleotides, the CDR3 is TGCGCCAGCAAAGTGGGGGGGAATTCACCCCTCCACTTT.

The V and J genes are TRBV19 and TRBJ1-3; 10 bases are a match to TRBD1. The CDR3 spans 18 residues. V was clipped by 2 bases and J by 0 bases; unmatched bases: 7. Germline CDR1 reads LNHDA; CDR2 reads SQIVND (reference sequence). The CDR3 coding sequence is TGTGCCAGTAGTATACCGGGACAGGGGCTTTTCTCTGGAAACACCATATATTTT. This codes for CASSIPGQGLFSGNTIYF.

This clone was seen only a few times. The V call is TRBV14, the J call TRBJ1-2; tentative D call: TRBD1 (5 bases). Trimming pared 3 bases from V and 5 bases from J, leaving 16 bases between. The germline gives CDR1 SGHDN, CDR2 FVKESK. This CDR3 contains 15 residues. In DNA form, the CDR3 reads TGTGCCAGCAGCCAGTGGGACGGGAAGGGATATGGCTACACCTTC. It is translated as CASSQWDGKGYGYTF.

This sequence joins TRBV2 and TRBJ2-3, with D uncertain. Germline V gives CDR1 SNHLY, CDR2 FYNNEI. The ends were cut back, 3 bases at V and 6 bases at J, with 7 bases in the middle. The CDR3 extends over 12 amino acids. CDR3 DNA sequence: TGTGCCAGCAGTGAGGGTTCGGATACGCAGTATTTT. Its protein product is CASSEGSDTQYF.

The chain uses TRBV11-2 and TRBJ2-5; 7 bases agree with TRBD2. Germline-derived CDR1 and CDR2 are SGHAT and FQNNGV. This CDR3 is 15 amino acids long. V gave up 1 base and J gave up 7 bases; unmatched junction bases: 9. The CDR3 here is CASSLGSGTIGTQYF. The CDR3 DNA reads as TGTGCCAGCAGCTTAGGTAGTGGGACTATCGGGACCCAGTACTTC.

V usage is TRBV2 and J usage is TRBJ1-5; a weak D match, TRBD1 (5 bases). Germline loops: CDR1 SNHLY, CDR2 FYNNEI. Trimming removed 9 bases from V and 4 bases from J, with 13 bases in between. There are 13 residues in the CDR3. CDR3 region: CASMGDLNQPQHF. CDR3 bases: TGTGCCAGTATGGGGGATCTTAATCAGCCCCAGCATTTT.

The chain is built from TRBV5-1 and TRBJ1-3; unclear D gene. The CDR3 consists of 14 residues. V lost 0 bases and J 2 bases, leaving 6 bases between the germline ends. CDR1 and CDR2 from the germline V gene are SGHRS and YFSETQ. CDR3 in DNA: TGCGCCAGCAGCTTGGGTGGCACTGGAAACACCATATATTTT. Amino acids: CASSLGGTGNTIYF.

The chain has TRBV6-1 and TRBJ1-5, with D possibly TRBD1 on 5 matching bases. The CDR3 length is 15 residues. Looked up from germline, CDR1 is MNHNS and CDR2 is SASEGT. The ends were cut back, 6 bases at V and 6 bases at J, with 18 bases in the middle. The CDR3 protein is CASSLTQGGGQPQHF. The CDR3 DNA reads TGTGCCAGCAGCCTGACCCAGGGAGGCGGTCAGCCCCAGCATTTT.

The chain has TRBV20-1 and TRBJ2-3, with no clear D. The germline V gene encodes CDR1 DFQATT and CDR2 SNEGSKA (reference sequence). CDR3 length: 9 residues. The CDR3 bases are TGCAGGCCGGGCCGGACGCAGTATTTT. Translated: CRPGRTQYF.

This chain joins TRBV12-5 and TRBJ2-3; TRBD2 matches 7 bases. CDR3 length: 12 amino acids. J was trimmed by 6 bases and V by 11 bases; bases with no gene match: 8. The germline V gene has CDR1 LGHNT and CDR2 FRNRAP. The CDR3 is CASGTTGDTQYF. The CDR3 region has the DNA TGTGCTTCCGGGACTACGGGCGATACGCAGTATTTT.

The chain couples TRBV27 to TRBJ2-3; D is unresolved. The CDR3 length is 11 residues. V lost 8 bases and J 0 bases, leaving 3 bases between the germline ends. From germline, CDR1 is MNHEY and CDR2 SMNVEV (reference sequence). The CDR3 loop is CASPSTDTQYF. CDR3 nucleotides: TGTGCCAGCCCTAGCACAGATACGCAGTATTTT.

This clone was recorded a few times. The rearrangement joins TRBV19 to TRBJ1-6; TRBD1 is a possible D gene (6 bases). This CDR3 has 15 amino acids. With 8 bases removed from V and 5 bases from J, the gap between germline ends came to 16 bases. Per germline, CDR1 LNHDA and CDR2 SQIVND (reference sequence). CDR3 coding DNA: TGTGCCAGTTGTAACCAGGCAGGGGATAATTCACCCCTCCACTTT. Translated, it gives CASCNQAGDNSPLHF.

The genes are TRBV2 and TRBJ2-3; TRBD1 agrees at 9 bases. The germline gives CDR1 SNHLY, CDR2 FYNNEI. The trim removed 4 bases at V and 4 bases at J, leaving 3 bases unmatched. This CDR3 spans 14 amino acids. CDR3 bases: TGTGCCAGCAGTGGGACAGGGGTCCCAGATACGCAGTATTTT. It specifies CASSGTGVPDTQYF.

The chain combines TRBV7-3 with TRBJ1-6, with D uncertain. V was cut by 5 bases and J by 2 bases, with 10 bases left in between. The CDR3 covers 15 residues. The germline gives CDR1 SGHTA, CDR2 FQGTGA. CDR3 DNA: TGTGCCAGCAGCGACGGGCAGGCCTATAATTCACCCCTCCACTTT. Its translation is CASSDGQAYNSPLHF.

This chain uses TRBV6-1 with TRBJ1-5; TRBD1 is a possible D gene (5 bases). Per the germline V gene, CDR1 is MNHNS and CDR2 is SASEGT. CDR3 length: 15 residues. The V end lost 1 base, the J end lost 7 bases, and 14 bases lay between the germline ends. The CDR3 loop is CASSEGAGRGQPQHF. The CDR3, as DNA: TGTGCCAGCAGTGAAGGGGCAGGGCGAGGCCAGCCCCAGCATTTT.